The clone carrying this T cell receptor (beta chain) was seen a few times. This table comes from immunoSEQ multiplex PCR, and its TCRdb copy is limited to in-frame clones, with some not included. The sample yields about 2.5 million clones, roughly 92% seen once. The entry originates in a study of shared clonotypes between healthy human individuals. Germline CDR1 and CDR2: MDHEN and SYDVKM. The CDR3 has 15 amino acids. Germline trimming cut 6 bases from V and 5 bases from J; bases unmatched to any gene: 10. The V call is TRBV28, the J call TRBJ2-5; 9 bases agree with TRBD1. Sequencing was performed on naive CD4+ T cells from PBMCs. Stated subset: CD45RA+ positively selected. The receptor was derived from a man between 18 and 29 years old in good health. Some clones in this sample may be carry-over from other donors' samples. CDR3 loop: CASRGNRGPGETQYF. For the CDR3, the DNA is TGTGCCAGCAGAGGAAACAGGGGGCCGGGGGAGACCCAGTACTTC.